This T cell receptor (beta chain) was documented in a study of T cell repertoires in cytomegalovirus infection. The CDR3 has 17 residues. Trimming at V came to 1 base and at J to 5 bases, leaving 13 bases not matched to a gene. Germline V lookup: CDR1 SGHTA, CDR2 FQGNSA. This clonotype was observed at least ten times. In TCRdb, the reads were re-called with MiXCR into one record per CDR3 protein. Of some 200,000 distinct CDR3 sequences in the sample, roughly 9% were seen once. The chain combines TRBV7-2 with TRBJ2-5; 7 bases agree with TRBD2. The specimen was PBMCs. The sequence was collected from a human donor in good health (CMV status not recorded). Some clones in this sample may be carry-over from other donors' samples. The CDR3 here is CASSLEGRVGAGETQYF. CDR3 sequence (DNA): TGTGCCAGCAGCTTAGAGGGGAGGGTAGGGGCTGGGGAGACCCAGTACTTC.